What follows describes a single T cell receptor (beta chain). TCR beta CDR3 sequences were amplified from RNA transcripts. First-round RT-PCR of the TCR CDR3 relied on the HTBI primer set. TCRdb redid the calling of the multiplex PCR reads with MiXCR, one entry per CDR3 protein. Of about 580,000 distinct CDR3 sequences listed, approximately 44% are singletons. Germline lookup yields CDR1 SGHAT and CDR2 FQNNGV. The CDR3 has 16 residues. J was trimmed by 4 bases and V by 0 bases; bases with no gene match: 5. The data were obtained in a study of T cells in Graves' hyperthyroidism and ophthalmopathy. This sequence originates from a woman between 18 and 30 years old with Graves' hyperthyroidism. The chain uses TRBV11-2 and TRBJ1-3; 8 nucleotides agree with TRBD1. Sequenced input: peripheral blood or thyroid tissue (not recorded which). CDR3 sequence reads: CASSLDRGLPGNTIYF. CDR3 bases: TGTGCCAGCAGCTTAGACAGGGGGCTGCCCGGAAACACCATATATTTT.